A single T cell receptor beta chain is shown here with its context. The source of the sample is a study of control samples from healthy donors and cancer patients. TCRdb's table, derived via immunoSEQ multiplex PCR, lists solely in-frame clones and lacks some. Of some 150,000 clones listed, roughly 94% are singletons. The V end lost 5 bases, the J end lost 2 bases, and 12 bases lay between the germline ends. This CDR3 spans 14 amino acids. CDR1 is MNHEY, CDR2 SVGAGI, per germline. The sequenced sample consisted of PBMCs. This sequence joins TRBV6-5 and TRBJ2-5; a possible D gene is TRBD1 (6 bases). This clonotype was obtained from a man aged 55 to 69 with colorectal cancer. CDR3 residues: CASSNGQIQETQYF. The CDR3 nucleotides are TGTGCCAGCAGTAATGGACAGATTCAAGAGACCCAGTACTTC.